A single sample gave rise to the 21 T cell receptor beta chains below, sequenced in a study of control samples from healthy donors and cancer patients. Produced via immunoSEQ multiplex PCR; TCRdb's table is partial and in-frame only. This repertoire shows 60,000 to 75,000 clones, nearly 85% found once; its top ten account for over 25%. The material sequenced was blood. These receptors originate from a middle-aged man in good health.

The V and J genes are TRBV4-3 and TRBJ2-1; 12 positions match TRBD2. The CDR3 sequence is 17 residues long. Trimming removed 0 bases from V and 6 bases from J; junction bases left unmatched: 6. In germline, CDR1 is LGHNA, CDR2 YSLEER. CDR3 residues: CASSQDPTSGSRNEQFF. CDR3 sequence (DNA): TGCGCCAGCAGCCAAGACCCGACTAGCGGGAGTCGCAATGAGCAGTTCTTC.

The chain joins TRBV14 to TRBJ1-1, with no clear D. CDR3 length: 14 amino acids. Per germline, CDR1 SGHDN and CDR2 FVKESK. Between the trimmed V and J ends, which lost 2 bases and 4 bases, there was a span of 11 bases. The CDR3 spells CASSQLSAATEAFF. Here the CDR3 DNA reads TGTGCCAGCAGCCAATTATCGGCAGCCACTGAAGCTTTCTTT.

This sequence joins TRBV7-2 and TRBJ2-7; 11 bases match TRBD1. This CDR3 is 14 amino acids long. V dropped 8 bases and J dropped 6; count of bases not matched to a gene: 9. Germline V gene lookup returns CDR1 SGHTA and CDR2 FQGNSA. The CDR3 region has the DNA TGTGCCAGCGGGATGGGACAGGGGGTTCTCGAGCAGTACTTC. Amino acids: CASGMGQGVLEQYF.

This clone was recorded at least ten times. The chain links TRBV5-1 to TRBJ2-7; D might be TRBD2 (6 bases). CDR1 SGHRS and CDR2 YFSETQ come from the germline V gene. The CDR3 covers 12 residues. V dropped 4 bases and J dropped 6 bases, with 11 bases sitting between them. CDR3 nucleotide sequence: TGCGCCAGCAGCCCGGAGGGAGGCGAGCAGTACTTC. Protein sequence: CASSPEGGEQYF.

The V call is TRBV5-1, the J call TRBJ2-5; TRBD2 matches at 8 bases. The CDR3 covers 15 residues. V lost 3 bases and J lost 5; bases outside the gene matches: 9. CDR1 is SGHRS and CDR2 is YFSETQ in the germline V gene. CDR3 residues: CASSSWGGGIETQYF. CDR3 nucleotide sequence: TGCGCCAGCAGCTCGTGGGGCGGGGGGATTGAGACCCAGTACTTC.

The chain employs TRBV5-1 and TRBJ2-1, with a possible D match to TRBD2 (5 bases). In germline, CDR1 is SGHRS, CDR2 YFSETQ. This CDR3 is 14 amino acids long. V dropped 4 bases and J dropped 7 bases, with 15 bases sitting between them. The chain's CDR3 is CASSESGKVNEQFF. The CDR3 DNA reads TGCGCCAGCAGCGAATCCGGGAAAGTTAATGAGCAGTTCTTC.

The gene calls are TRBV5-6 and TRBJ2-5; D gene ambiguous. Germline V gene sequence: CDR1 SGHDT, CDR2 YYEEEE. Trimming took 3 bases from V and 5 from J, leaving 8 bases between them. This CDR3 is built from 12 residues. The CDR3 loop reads CASSWVGETQYF. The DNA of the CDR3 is TGTGCCAGCAGCTGGGTAGGGGAGACCCAGTACTTC.

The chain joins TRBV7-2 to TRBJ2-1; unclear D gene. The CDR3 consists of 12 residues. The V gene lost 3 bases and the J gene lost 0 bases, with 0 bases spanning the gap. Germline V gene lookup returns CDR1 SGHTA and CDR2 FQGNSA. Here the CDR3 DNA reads TGTGCCAGCAGCTTCTCCTACAATGAGCAGTTCTTC. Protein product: CASSFSYNEQFF.

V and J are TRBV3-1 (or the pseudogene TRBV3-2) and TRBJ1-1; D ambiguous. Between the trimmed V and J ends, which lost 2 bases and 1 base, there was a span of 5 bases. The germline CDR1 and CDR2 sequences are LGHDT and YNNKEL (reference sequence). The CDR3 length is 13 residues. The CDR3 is CASSQRTNTEAFF. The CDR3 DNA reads TGTGCCAGCAGCCAACGAACGAACACTGAAGCTTTCTTT.

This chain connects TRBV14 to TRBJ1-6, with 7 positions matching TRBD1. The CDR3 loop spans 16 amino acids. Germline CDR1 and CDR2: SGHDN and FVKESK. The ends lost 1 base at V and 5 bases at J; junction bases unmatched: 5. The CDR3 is CASSQGSGGHNSPLHF. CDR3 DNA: TGTGCCAGCAGCCAAGGTTCAGGGGGACATAATTCACCCCTCCACTTT.

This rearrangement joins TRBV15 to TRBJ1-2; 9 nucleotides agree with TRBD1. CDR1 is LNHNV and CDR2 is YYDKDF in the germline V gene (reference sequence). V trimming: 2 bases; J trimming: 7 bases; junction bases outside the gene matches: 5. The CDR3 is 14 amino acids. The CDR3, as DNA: TGTGCCACCAGCAGACCACAGGGGGCTTTTGGCTACACCTTC. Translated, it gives CATSRPQGAFGYTF. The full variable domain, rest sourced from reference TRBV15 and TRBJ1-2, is DAMVIQNPRYQVTQFGKPVTLSCSQTLNHNVMYWYQQKSSQAPKLLFHYYDKDFNNEADTPDNFQSRRPNTSFCFLDIRSPGLGDTAMYLCATSRPQGAFGYTFGSGTRLTVV.

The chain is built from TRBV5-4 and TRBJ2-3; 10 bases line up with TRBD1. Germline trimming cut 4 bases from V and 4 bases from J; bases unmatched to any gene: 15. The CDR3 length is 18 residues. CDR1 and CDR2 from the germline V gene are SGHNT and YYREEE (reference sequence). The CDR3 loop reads CASSPRDRGLGPSDTQYF. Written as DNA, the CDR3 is TGTGCCAGCAGCCCCCGGGACAGGGGTTTGGGGCCGTCAGATACGCAGTATTTT.

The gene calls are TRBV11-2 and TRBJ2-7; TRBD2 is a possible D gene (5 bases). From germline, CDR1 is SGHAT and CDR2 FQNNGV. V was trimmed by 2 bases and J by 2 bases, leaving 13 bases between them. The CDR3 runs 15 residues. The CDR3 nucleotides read TGTGCCAGCAGCTTAAACGGGATGCCCACCTACGAGCAGTACTTC. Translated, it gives CASSLNGMPTYEQYF.

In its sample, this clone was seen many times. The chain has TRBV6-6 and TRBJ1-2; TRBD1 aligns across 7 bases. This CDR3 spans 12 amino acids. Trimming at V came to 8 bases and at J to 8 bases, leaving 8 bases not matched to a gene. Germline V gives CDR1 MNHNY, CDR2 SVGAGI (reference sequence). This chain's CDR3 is CASYRGVGGYTF. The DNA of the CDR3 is TGTGCCAGCTACAGGGGTGTTGGCGGCTACACCTTC.

CDR3 sequence: CASSPVRQGQDSPLHF. CDR3 nucleotide sequence: TGTGCCAGCTCACCTGTACGACAGGGACAAGATTCACCCCTCCACTTT. The rearrangement links TRBV18 to TRBJ1-6; 7 bases line up with TRBD1. Looked up from germline, CDR1 is KGHSH and CDR2 is LQKENI. The J segment lost 8 bases and the V segment lost 3 bases, leaving 10 bases of the junction unmatched. The CDR3 runs to 16 residues. Supplemented by reference TRBV18 and TRBJ1-6, the full variable domain reads NAGVMQNPRHLVRRRGQEARLRCSPMKGHSHVYWYRQLPEEGLKFMVYLQKENIIDESGMPKERFSAEFPKEGPSILRIQQVVRGDSAAYFCASSPVRQGQDSPLHFGNGTRLTVT.

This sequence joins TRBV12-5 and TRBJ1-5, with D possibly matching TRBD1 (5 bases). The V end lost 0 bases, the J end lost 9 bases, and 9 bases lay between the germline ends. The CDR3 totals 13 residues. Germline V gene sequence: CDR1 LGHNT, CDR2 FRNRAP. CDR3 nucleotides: TGTGCTAGTGGTTTGGTTCGTGGGGGGCCCCAGCATTTT. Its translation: CASGLVRGGPQHF.

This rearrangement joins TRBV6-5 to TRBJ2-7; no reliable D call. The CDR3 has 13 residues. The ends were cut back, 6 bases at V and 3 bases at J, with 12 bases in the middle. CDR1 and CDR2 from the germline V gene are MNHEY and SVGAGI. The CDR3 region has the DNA TGTGCCAGCAGCCTGGACCCGCTCTACGAGCAGTACTTC. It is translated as CASSLDPLYEQYF.

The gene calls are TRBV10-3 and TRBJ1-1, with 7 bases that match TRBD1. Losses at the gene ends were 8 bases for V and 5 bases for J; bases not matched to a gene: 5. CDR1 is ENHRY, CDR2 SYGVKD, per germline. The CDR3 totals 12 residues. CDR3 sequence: CAIDRAETEAFF. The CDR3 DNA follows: TGTGCCATCGACAGGGCGGAAACTGAAGCTTTCTTT.

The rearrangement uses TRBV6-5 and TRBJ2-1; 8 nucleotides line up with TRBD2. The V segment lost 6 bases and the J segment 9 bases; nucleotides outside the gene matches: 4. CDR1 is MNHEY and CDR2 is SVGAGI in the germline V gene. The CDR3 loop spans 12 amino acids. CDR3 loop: CASRKTSGEQFF. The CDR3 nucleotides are TGTGCCAGCAGGAAAACTAGCGGTGAGCAGTTCTTC.

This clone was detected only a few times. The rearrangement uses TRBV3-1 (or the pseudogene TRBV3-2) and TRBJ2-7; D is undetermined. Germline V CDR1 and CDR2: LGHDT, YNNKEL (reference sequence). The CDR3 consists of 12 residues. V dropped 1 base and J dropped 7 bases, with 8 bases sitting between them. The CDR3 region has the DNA TGTGCCAGCAGCCAAGGGGTAGAAGAGCAGTACTTC. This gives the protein CASSQGVEEQYF.

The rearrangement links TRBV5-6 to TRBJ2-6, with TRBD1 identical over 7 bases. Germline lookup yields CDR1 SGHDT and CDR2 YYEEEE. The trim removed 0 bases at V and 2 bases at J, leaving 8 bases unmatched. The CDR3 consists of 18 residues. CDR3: CASSLEGAVLPGANVLTF. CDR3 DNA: TGTGCCAGCAGCTTGGAGGGGGCGGTCCTCCCTGGGGCCAACGTCCTGACTTTC.